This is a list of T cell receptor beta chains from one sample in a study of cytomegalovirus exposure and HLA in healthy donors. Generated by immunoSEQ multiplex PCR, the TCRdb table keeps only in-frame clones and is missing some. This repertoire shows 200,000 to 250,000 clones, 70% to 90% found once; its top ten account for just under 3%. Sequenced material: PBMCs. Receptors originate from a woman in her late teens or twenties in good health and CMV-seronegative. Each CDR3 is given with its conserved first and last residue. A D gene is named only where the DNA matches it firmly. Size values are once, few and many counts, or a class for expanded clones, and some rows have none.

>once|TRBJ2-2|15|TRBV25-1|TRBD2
CACTGGGTLPGELFF
TGTGCCTGCACCGGCGGGGGGACGCTACCCGGGGAGCTGTTTTTT
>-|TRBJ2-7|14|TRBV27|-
CASSPGTRRYEQYF
TGTGCCAGCAGCCCCGGGACACGACGCTACGAGCAGTACTTC
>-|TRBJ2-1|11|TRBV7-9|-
CATTIDNEQFF
TGTGCCACGACAATTGACAATGAGCAGTTCTTC
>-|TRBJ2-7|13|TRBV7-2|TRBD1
CASSVQTGGEQYF
TGTGCCAGCAGCGTACAGACAGGGGGCGAGCAGTACTTC
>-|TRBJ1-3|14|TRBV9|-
CASSVFEAGNTIYF
TGTGCCAGCAGCGTTTTTGAGGCTGGAAACACCATATATTTT
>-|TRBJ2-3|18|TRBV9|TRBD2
CASSALHFSSGSTDTQYF
TGTGCCAGCAGCGCCCTGCACTTCTCTAGCGGGAGCACAGATACGCAGTATTTT
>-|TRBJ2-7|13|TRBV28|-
CASSLQGIYEQYF
TGTGCCAGCAGCCTTCAGGGTATCTACGAGCAGTACTTC
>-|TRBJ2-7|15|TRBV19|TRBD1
CASSPGTGIIYEQYF
TGTGCCAGTAGTCCCGGGACAGGGATTATCTACGAGCAGTACTTC
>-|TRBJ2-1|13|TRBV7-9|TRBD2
CASLAGGYNEQFF
TGTGCCAGCTTAGCGGGAGGCTACAATGAGCAGTTCTTC
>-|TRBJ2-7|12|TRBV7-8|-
CASSYYRGEQYF
TGTGCCAGCAGCTATTACCGGGGCGAGCAGTACTTC
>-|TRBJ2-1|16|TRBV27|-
CASSSPSLSSYNEQFF
TGTGCCAGCAGTTCGCCTAGCCTAAGTTCCTACAATGAGCAGTTCTTC
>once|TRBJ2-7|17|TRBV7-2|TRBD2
CASSLTSASGPSYEQYF
TGTGCCAGCAGCTTAACGTCGGCTAGCGGGCCTTCCTACGAGCAGTACTTC
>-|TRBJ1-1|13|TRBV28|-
CASSLSPGPEAFF
TGTGCCAGCAGTTTATCCCCCGGTCCCGAAGCTTTCTTT
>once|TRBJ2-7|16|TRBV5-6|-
CASSSSWGGQYNEQYF
TGTGCCAGCAGCTCCTCATGGGGGGGGCAATACAACGAGCAGTACTTC
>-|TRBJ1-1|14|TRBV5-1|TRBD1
CASSGQGVDTEAFF
TGCGCCAGCAGCGGGCAGGGGGTGGACACTGAAGCTTTCTTT
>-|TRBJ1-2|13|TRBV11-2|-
CASGLTSLDGYTF
TGTGCCAGCGGCTTGACTAGCCTTGATGGCTACACCTTC
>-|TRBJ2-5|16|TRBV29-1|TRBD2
CSVEPSGNQPGETQYF
TGCAGCGTTGAGCCTAGCGGGAATCAACCGGGGGAGACCCAGTACTTC
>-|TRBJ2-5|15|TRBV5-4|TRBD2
CASSPQLAGEETQYF
TGTGCCAGCAGCCCGCAACTAGCGGGAGAAGAGACCCAGTACTTC
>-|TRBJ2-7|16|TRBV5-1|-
CASSLSSGRGVYEQYF
TGCGCCAGTAGCTTGTCCAGCGGCCGCGGGGTTTACGAGCAGTACTTC
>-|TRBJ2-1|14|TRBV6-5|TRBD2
CASSYGGSGNEQFF
TGTGCCAGCAGTTATGGCGGGAGCGGCAATGAGCAGTTCTTC
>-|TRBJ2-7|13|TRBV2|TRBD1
CASTGAYSYEQYF
TGTGCCAGTACAGGGGCCTACTCCTACGAGCAGTACTTC
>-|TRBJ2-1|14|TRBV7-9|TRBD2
CASSLAGTSNEQFF
TGTGCCAGCAGCTTAGCCGGGACTAGCAATGAGCAGTTCTTC
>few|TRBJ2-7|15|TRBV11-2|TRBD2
CASSLGPAGAYEQYF
TGTGCCAGCAGCTTAGGTCCAGCGGGGGCCTACGAGCAGTACTTC
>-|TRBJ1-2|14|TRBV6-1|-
CASTDHGQSAGYTF
TGTGCCAGCACCGATCATGGACAATCGGCCGGCTACACCTTC
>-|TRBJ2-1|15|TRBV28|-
CASNRADLSYNEQFF
TGTGCCAGCAATCGAGCGGACCTCTCCTACAATGAGCAGTTCTTC
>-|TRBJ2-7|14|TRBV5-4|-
CASSLSRGNYEQYF
TGTGCCAGCAGCTTGAGCAGGGGAAACTACGAGCAGTACTTC
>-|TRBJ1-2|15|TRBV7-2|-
CASSLEYIADYGYTF
TGTGCCAGCAGCTTAGAATACATAGCCGACTATGGCTACACCTTC
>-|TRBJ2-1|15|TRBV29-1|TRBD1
CSARQGVSLYNEQFF
TGCAGCGCTCGACAGGGCGTTAGCCTATACAATGAGCAGTTCTTC
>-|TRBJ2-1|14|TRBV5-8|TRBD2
CASRRGLADNEQFF
TGTGCCAGCAGGCGGGGACTAGCGGACAATGAGCAGTTCTTC
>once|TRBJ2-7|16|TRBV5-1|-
CASSLATGIVEYEQYF
TGCGCCAGCAGCTTGGCGACAGGAATAGTGGAGTACGAGCAGTACTTC
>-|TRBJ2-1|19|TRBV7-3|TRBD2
CASSLSGTSGRAGRNEQFF
TGTGCCAGCAGCTTAAGCGGGACTAGCGGGAGGGCGGGGAGGAATGAGCAGTTCTTC
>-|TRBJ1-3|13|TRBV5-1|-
CASSLGQQNTIYF
TGCGCCAGCAGCTTGGGACAGCAAAACACCATATATTTT
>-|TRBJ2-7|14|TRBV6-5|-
CASSTRTGAYEQYF
TGTGCCAGCAGTACCCGAACAGGAGCCTACGAGCAGTACTTC
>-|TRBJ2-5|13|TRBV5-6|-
CASTATGRKTQYF
TGTGCCAGCACCGCGACAGGGAGGAAGACCCAGTACTTC
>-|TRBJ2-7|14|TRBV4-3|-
CASSQGRGSYEQYF
TGCGCCAGCAGCCAAGGTAGAGGTTCCTACGAGCAGTACTTC
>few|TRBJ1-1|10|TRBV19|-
CASNQDEAFF
TGTGCCAGTAACCAGGATGAAGCTTTCTTT
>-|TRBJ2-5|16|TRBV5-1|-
CASSLGRGDARETQYF
TGCGCCAGCAGCTTGGGCAGGGGAGACGCGAGAGAGACCCAGTACTTC
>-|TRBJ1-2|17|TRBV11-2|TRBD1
CASSSIQGTGGARGYTF
TGTGCCAGCAGCTCAATCCAAGGGACAGGGGGCGCGAGGGGCTACACCTTC
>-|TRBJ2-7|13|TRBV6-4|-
CASSDGNTYEQYF
TGTGCCAGCAGTGACGGCAATACCTACGAGCAGTACTTC
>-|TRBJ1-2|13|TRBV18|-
CASSPSHSHGYTF
TGTGCCAGCTCACCAAGTCACAGCCACGGCTACACCTTC
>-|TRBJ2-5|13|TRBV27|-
CASSDLDQETQYF
TGTGCCAGCAGCGATTTAGACCAAGAGACCCAGTACTTC
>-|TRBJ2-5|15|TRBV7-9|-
CASSFGGLDKETQYF
TGTGCCAGCAGCTTCGGGGGGCTCGACAAGGAGACCCAGTACTTC
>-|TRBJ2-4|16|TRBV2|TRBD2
CASSEGGGVLAYIQYF
TGTGCCAGCAGTGAAGGTGGGGGGGTCTTAGCATACATTCAGTACTTC
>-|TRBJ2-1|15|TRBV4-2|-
CASSQDPLGNNEQFF
TGTGCCAGCAGCCAAGATCCCCTCGGGAACAATGAGCAGTTCTTC
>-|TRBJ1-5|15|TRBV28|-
CASSLLGPGRVSRHF
TGTGCCAGCAGTTTATTAGGACCCGGGCGGGTGAGTCGCCATTTT